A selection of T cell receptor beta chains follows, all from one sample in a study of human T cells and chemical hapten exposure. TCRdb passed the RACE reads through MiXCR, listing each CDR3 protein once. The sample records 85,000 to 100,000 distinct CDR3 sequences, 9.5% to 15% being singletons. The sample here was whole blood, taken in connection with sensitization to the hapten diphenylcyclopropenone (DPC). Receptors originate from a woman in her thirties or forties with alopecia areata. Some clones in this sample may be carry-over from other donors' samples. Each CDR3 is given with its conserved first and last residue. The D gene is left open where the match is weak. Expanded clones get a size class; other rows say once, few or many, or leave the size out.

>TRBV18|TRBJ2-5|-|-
CASSPGGMFQETQYF
TGTGCCAGCTCACCTGGCGGAATGTTCCAAGAGACCCAGTACTTC
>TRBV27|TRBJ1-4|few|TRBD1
CASSTTPDRVDEKLFF
TGTGCCAGCAGTACCACCCCGGACAGGGTGGATGAAAAACTGTTTTTT
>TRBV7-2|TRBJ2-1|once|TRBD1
CASSSGTGLGEQFF
TGTGCCAGCAGTTCCGGGACAGGCCTCGGTGAGCAGTTCTTC
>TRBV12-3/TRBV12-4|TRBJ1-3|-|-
CASSLSPGKDTIYF
TGTGCCAGCAGTTTAAGCCCGGGGAAAGACACCATATATTTT
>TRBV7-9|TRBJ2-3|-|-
CASSRDFSTDTQYF
TGTGCCAGCAGCCGGGACTTTAGCACAGATACGCAGTATTTT
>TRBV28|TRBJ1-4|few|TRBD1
CASSFPGGAEKLFF
TGTGCCAGCAGTTTTCCAGGGGGCGCTGAAAAACTGTTTTTT
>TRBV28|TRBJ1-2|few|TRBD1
CASRLQGMNYGYTF
TGTGCCAGCAGGTTACAGGGGATGAACTATGGCTACACCTTC
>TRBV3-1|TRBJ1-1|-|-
CASSQVGSTEAFF
TGTGCCAGCAGCCAAGTCGGTTCCACTGAAGCTTTCTTT
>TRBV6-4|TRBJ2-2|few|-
CASSDSESGELFF
TGTGCCAGCAGTGACTCTGAGTCCGGGGAGCTGTTTTTT
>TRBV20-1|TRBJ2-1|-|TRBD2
CRFSGRVYNEQFF
TGCAGGTTTAGCGGGAGAGTATACAATGAGCAGTTCTTC
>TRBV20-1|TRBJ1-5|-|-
CSATPRGSNQPQHF
TGCAGTGCTACCCCGAGGGGTAGCAATCAGCCCCAGCATTTT
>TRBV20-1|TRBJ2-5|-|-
CSAFLWGGETQYF
TGCAGTGCTTTTCTATGGGGTGGGGAGACCCAGTACTTC
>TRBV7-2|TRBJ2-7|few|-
CASKPGTLVYEQYF
TGTGCCAGCAAACCCGGGACTCTCGTTTACGAGCAGTACTTC
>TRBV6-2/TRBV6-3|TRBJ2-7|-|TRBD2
CASSYSGGRGPTYEQYF
TGTGCCAGCAGTTACTCGGGAGGGCGCGGGCCAACCTACGAGCAGTACTTC
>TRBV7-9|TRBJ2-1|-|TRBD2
CASSYRTSGIGNNEQFF
TGTGCCAGCAGCTACCGGACTAGCGGGATCGGTAACAATGAGCAGTTCTTC
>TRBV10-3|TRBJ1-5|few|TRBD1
CAISATGIESNQPQHF
TGTGCCATCAGTGCGACAGGGATTGAAAGCAATCAGCCCCAGCATTTT
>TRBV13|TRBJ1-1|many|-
CASSPASPNTEAFF
TGTGCCAGCAGCCCCGCTTCGCCGAACACTGAAGCTTTCTTT
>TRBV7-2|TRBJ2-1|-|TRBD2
CASSLVGTSWDEQFF
TGTGCCAGCAGCTTAGTAGGGACTAGCTGGGATGAGCAGTTCTTC
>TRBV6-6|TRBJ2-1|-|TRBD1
CASRGQGNNNEQFF
TGTGCCAGCAGGGGACAGGGTAATAACAATGAGCAGTTCTTC
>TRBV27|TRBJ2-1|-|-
CASSLRHGASAYNEQFF
TGTGCCAGCAGTTTAAGGCATGGAGCGTCCGCCTACAATGAGCAGTTCTTC
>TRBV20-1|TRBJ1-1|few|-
CSASVGDEAFF
TGCAGTGCTAGTGTCGGGGATGAAGCTTTCTTT
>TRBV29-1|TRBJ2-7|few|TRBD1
CSVGRDRGNEQYF
TGCAGCGTTGGGAGGGACAGGGGTAACGAGCAGTACTTC
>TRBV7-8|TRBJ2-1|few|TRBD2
CASSLNHQASGYNEQFF
TGTGCCAGCAGCTTAAACCATCAGGCTAGCGGGTACAATGAGCAGTTCTTC
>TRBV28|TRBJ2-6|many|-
CASSLTGANVLTF
TGTGCCAGCAGTTTGACTGGGGCCAACGTCCTGACTTTC
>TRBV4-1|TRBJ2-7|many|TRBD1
CASSHADRDRGSYEQYF
TGCGCCAGCAGCCACGCCGACCGGGACAGGGGCTCCTACGAGCAGTACTTC
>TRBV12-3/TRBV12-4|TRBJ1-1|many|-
CASTLNTEAFF
TGTGCCAGCACCTTGAACACTGAAGCTTTCTTT
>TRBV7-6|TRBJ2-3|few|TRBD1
CASSRGQEADTQYF
TGTGCCAGCAGCCGAGGACAGGAGGCAGATACGCAGTATTTT
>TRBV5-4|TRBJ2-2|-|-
CASSFSGPTGELFF
TGTGCCAGCAGCTTCAGCGGTCCGACCGGGGAGCTGTTTTTT
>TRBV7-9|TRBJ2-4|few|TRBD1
CASSRGQGNIQYF
TGTGCCAGCAGCCGGGGACAGGGAAACATTCAGTACTTC
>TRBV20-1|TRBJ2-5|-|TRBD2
CSARAQLAGRTGETQYF
TGCAGTGCTAGAGCGCAACTAGCGGGTAGGACCGGAGAGACCCAGTACTTC
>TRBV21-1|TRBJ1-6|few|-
CASSKEGGRAYNSPLHF
TGTGCCAGCAGCAAAGAGGGGGGGCGCGCCTATAATTCACCCCTCCACTTT
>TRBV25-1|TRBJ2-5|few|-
CASILGETQYF
TGTGCCAGCATCCTGGGAGAGACCCAGTACTTC
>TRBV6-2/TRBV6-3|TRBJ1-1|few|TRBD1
CASSWGQGPNTEAFF
TGTGCCAGCAGTTGGGGACAGGGACCGAACACTGAAGCTTTCTTT
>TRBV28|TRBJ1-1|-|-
CASILLQGRGNTEAFF
TGTGCCAGCATCCTTTTACAGGGCAGAGGAAACACTGAAGCTTTCTTT
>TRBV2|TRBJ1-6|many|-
CASSPNGAGISPLHF
TGTGCCAGCAGCCCTAATGGGGCAGGGATATCACCCCTCCACTTT
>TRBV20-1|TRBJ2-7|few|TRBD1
CSATDRGMSYEQYF
TGCAGTGCTACGGACAGGGGAATGTCCTACGAGCAGTACTTC
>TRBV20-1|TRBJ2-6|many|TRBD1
CSAPRTGIGANVLTF
TGCAGTGCTCCTCGGACAGGGATTGGGGCCAACGTCCTGACTTTC
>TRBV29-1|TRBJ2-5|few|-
CSVEEQGRETQYF
TGCAGCGTTGAAGAACAGGGGAGGGAGACCCAGTACTTC
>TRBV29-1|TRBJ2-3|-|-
CSVEDYTQYF
TGCAGCGTGGAGGATTATACGCAGTATTTT
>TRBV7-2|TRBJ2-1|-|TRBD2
CASSFIETSVGEQFF
TGTGCCAGCAGCTTTATCGAGACTAGCGTGGGTGAGCAGTTCTTC
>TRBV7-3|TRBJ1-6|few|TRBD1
CASSLFGQGALNSPLHF
TGTGCCAGCAGCTTGTTTGGACAGGGAGCCTTAAATTCACCCCTCCACTTT
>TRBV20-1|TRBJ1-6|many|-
CSARGPAINSPLHF
TGCAGTGCCCGAGGGCCTGCTATTAATTCACCCCTCCACTTT
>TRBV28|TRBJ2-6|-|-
CASSLPGPAGANVLTF
TGTGCCAGCAGTTTGCCAGGGCCGGCTGGGGCCAACGTCCTGACTTTC
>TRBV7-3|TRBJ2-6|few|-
CASSLTGMLTGANVLTF
TGTGCCAGCAGCTTAACAGGGATGCTTACTGGGGCCAACGTCCTGACTTTC
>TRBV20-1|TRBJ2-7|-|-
CSATRPGLPEEQYF
TGCAGTGCTACCCGACCGGGACTCCCGGAGGAGCAGTACTTC
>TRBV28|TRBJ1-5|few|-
CASEQSHSNQPQHF
TGTGCCAGCGAGCAGAGTCATAGCAATCAGCCCCAGCATTTT
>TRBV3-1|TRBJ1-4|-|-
CASSRQLGEKLFF
TGTGCCAGCAGCCGACAGCTTGGAGAAAAACTGTTTTTT
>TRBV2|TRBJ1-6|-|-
CASNGLGGRDNSPLHF
TGTGCCAGCAACGGGCTGGGGGGTCGGGATAATTCACCCCTCCACTTT